This T cell receptor beta chain was observed in a study of CD8 T cells in ankylosing spondylitis. Germline CDR1 MGHRA, CDR2 YSYEKL. CDR3 length: 15 residues. After removal of 4 bases from V and 2 bases from J, the junction contained 1 base not matched to a gene. Using quantitative 5'-RACE with molecular barcodes, the authors made TCR beta libraries. Each CDR3 protein gets one entry after TCRdb re-called the 5' RACE reads with MiXCR. The sample lists about 120,000 distinct CDR3 sequences, roughly an eighth occurring once. A few counts support this clonotype. The V gene is TRBV4-1, the J gene TRBJ2-2, with TRBD2 matching 10 bases. This TCR was recovered from a female donor with ankylosing spondylitis or in good health (not recorded which). Source material: blood, either unsorted or a sorted T cell fraction (not recorded which). CDR3 amino acids: CASSPSGRNTGELFF. Here the CDR3 DNA reads TGCGCCAGCAGCCCTAGCGGGAGAAACACCGGGGAGCTGTTTTTT.